Presented here are 13 T cell receptor beta chains from one specimen sequenced in a study of CD8 T cells in Susac syndrome. Reverse transcription of roughly 0.5 to 1 ug RNA used random hexamers. TCRdb used MiXCR to reprocess the immunoSEQ multiplex PCR reads, holding one entry per CDR3 protein. Seen here are over 95,000 distinct CDR3 sequences, roughly 92% observed once, and the top ten hold approximately 0.12%. Sequencing was performed on CD8+ T cells from PBMCs. The origin of the receptors is a human donor in good health.

The CDR3 reads CASSQEGWDSTYEQYF. For the CDR3, the DNA is TGCGCCAGCAGCCAGGAGGGATGGGACAGCACCTACGAGCAGTACTTC. This sequence joins TRBV4-3 and TRBJ2-7; a weak D match, TRBD1 (7 bases). The CDR3 has 16 amino acids. Germline V gives CDR1 LGHNA, CDR2 YSLEER. Trimming stripped 3 bases from V and 2 bases from J, with 17 bases between.

The chain recombines TRBV13 with TRBJ2-5; D is undetermined. CDR3 size: 14 residues. V was trimmed by 6 bases and J by 10 bases, leaving 21 bases between them. Germline CDR1 is PRHDT and CDR2 is FYEKMQ (reference sequence). The CDR3 bases are TGTGCCAGCAGTCGCCAGGACGGCGCCCGCGACCAGTACTTC. Amino acids: CASSRQDGARDQYF. The complete variable domain, with remaining parts taken from reference TRBV13 and TRBJ2-5, reads AAGVIQSPRHLIKEKRETATLKCYPIPRHDTVYWYQQGPGQDPQFLISFYEKMQSDKGSIPDRFSAQQFSDYHSELNMSSLELGDSALYFCASSRQDGARDQYFGPGTRLLVL.

The rearrangement joins TRBV25-1 to TRBJ1-2, with a weak D call TRBD1 (5 bases). V lost 4 bases to trimming and J lost 8 bases, with 17 bases between them. There are 14 residues in the CDR3. Germline V gene sequence: CDR1 MGHDK, CDR2 SYGVNS. The CDR3 sequence: CASSASTVMGGYTF. The DNA of the CDR3 is TGTGCCAGCAGTGCATCGACAGTAATGGGCGGCTACACCTTC.

The rearrangement links TRBV27 to TRBJ2-7; D could derive from TRBD1 or TRBD2 (6 bases each). Germline lookup yields CDR1 MNHEY and CDR2 SMNVEV (reference sequence). With 6 bases removed from V and 2 bases from J, the gap between germline ends came to 14 bases. The CDR3 is 14 amino acids. CDR3 sequence: CASRTLGGTYEQYF. CDR3 nucleotides: TGTGCCAGCAGGACCCTAGGGGGGACCTACGAGCAGTACTTC.

The rearrangement joins TRBV9 to TRBJ2-6; maybe TRBD1 (5 bases). Per the germline V gene, CDR1 is SGDLS and CDR2 is YYNGEE. The CDR3 totals 16 residues. V was shortened by 8 bases and J by 4 bases, with 19 bases between the two germline ends. The CDR3 here is CASFGVGVAGANVLTF. Written as DNA, the CDR3 is TGTGCCAGTTTTGGAGTAGGGGTGGCCGGGGCCAACGTCCTGACTTTC.

The chain has TRBV16 and TRBJ1-2; no clear D. Germline V gene lookup returns CDR1 KGHSY and CDR2 FQNENV. V was cut by 3 bases and J by 9 bases, with 11 bases left in between. This CDR3 contains 12 residues. CDR3 DNA: TGTGCCAGCAGCCACATACCAGATAGCTACACCTTC. Translated: CASSHIPDSYTF.

The J gene is TRBJ2-1, the V gene TRBV4-1, with 12 bases lining up with TRBD2. The J segment lost 0 bases and the V segment lost 4 bases, leaving 10 bases of the junction unmatched. The CDR3 length is 19 residues. Germline V CDR1 and CDR2: MGHRA, YSYEKL. As DNA, the CDR3 is TGCGCCAGCAGCCCAAGGGCTAGCGGGAGGGCTAGCTCCTACAATGAGCAGTTCTTC. It is translated as CASSPRASGRASSYNEQFF.

The V gene is TRBV10-3, the J gene TRBJ2-7; 7 bases map to TRBD2. Germline values: CDR1 ENHRY, CDR2 SYGVKD. V was clipped by 1 base and J by 3 bases; unmatched bases: 6. The CDR3 has 15 amino acids. The CDR3 loop reads CAISEWEAGDYEQYF. As DNA, the CDR3 is TGTGCCATCAGTGAGTGGGAGGCGGGAGACTACGAGCAGTACTTC.

Only one count was recorded for this clonotype. This chain joins TRBV2 and TRBJ2-5; possible D gene TRBD2, 6 bases. V lost 8 bases and J 9 bases, leaving 19 bases between the germline ends. CDR1 is SNHLY, CDR2 FYNNEI, per germline. The CDR3 is 13 residues long. The CDR3 nucleotides are TGTGCCAGCCGGATCCGGGATAGGGAGGCCCAGTACTTC. Translated, it gives CASRIRDREAQYF.

The rearrangement joins TRBV7-2 to TRBJ1-3; 9 positions match TRBD1. The CDR3 is 16 amino acids. From germline, CDR1 is SGHTA and CDR2 FQGNSA. The junction had 6 bases not matched to a gene; V was cut back by 2 bases and J by 4 bases. CDR3 DNA sequence: TGTGCCAGCAGCTTAAGAGAACAGGGGGCCGGAAACACCATATATTTT. This gives the protein CASSLREQGAGNTIYF.

This clonotype was observed once. The chain is built from TRBV12-3 or TRBV12-4 and TRBJ2-1, with D perhaps TRBD2 (5 bases). The CDR3 runs 14 residues. V lost 8 bases to trimming and J lost 0 bases, with 11 bases between them. The CDR3 here is CASGLPSSYNEQFF. In DNA, the CDR3 is TGTGCCAGCGGACTGCCGAGCTCCTACAATGAGCAGTTCTTC.

The rearrangement uses TRBV15 and TRBJ2-5; D possibly matches TRBD1 or TRBD2 (5 bases each). CDR3 length: 15 residues. V gave up 0 bases and J gave up 5 bases, with 13 bases separating them. Germline CDR1 is LNHNV and CDR2 is YYDKDF (reference sequence). CDR3 bases: TGTGCCACCAGCAGAGATTCGGTCAGGGACGAGACCCAGTACTTC. It codes for CATSRDSVRDETQYF.

The chain carries TRBV27 and TRBJ1-1; D not resolved. Trimming took off 1 base at V and 0 bases at J, with 9 bases between the two ends. This CDR3 spans 15 amino acids. Germline V gene sequence: CDR1 MNHEY, CDR2 SMNVEV (reference sequence). This chain's CDR3 is CASSLYQTLNTEAFF. DNA of the CDR3: TGTGCCAGCAGTTTATATCAGACCTTGAACACTGAAGCTTTCTTT.